Detailed here is one T cell receptor (beta chain). Its cognate antigen is unknown. This entry comes from a study of cytomegalovirus exposure and HLA in healthy donors. This CDR3 is 19 amino acids long. Deletions cut 2 bases from V and 0 bases from J, with 22 bases between. The V gene's germline CDR1 is SGHAT and CDR2 FQNNGV. General study points: Among TCR beta chains, those listed as cytomegalovirus-associated numbered around 160. Later analysis demonstrated an association between a missense DCLRE1C variant and TCR beta V- and J-gene trimming. Later analysis suggested links between common viral pathogens and several top significant clusters.

The PCR ran on 60 Vbeta and 13 Jbeta primers. TCRdb keeps only in-frame clones here, not all; method: immunoSEQ multiplex PCR. Among roughly 130,000 clones, about 80% were seen once, and the ten largest hold around 1.8%. The clonotype originates from a woman aged 50 to 60 in good health and CMV-seronegative. The V call is TRBV11-2, the J call TRBJ1-1, with a tentative D call TRBD1 (5 bases). Sequenced input: PBMCs. CDR3 residues: CASSLLRSFVDSLNTEAFF. The CDR3 nucleotides read TGTGCCAGCAGCTTACTTCGTTCTTTCGTAGACAGCCTGAACACTGAAGCTTTCTTT. Complete variable domain (other parts from reference TRBV11-2 and TRBJ1-1): EAGVAQSPRYKIIEKRQSVAFWCNPISGHATLYWYQQILGQGPKLLIQFQNNGVVDDSQLPKDRFSAERLKGVDSTLKIQPAKLEDSAVYLCASSLLRSFVDSLNTEAFFGQGTRLTVV.